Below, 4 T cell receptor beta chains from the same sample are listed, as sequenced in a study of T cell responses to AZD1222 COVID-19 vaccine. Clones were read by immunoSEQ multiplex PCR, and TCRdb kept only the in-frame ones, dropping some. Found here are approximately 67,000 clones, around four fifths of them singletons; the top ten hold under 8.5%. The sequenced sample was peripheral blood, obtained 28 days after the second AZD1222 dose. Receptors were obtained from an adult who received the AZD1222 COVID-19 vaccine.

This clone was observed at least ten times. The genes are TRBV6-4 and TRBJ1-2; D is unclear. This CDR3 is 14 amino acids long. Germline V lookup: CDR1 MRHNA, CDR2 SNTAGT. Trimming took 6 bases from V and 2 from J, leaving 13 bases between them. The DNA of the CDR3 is TGTGCCAGCAGCCCCGGACCAAACAACTATGGCTACACCTTC. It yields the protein CASSPGPNNYGYTF.

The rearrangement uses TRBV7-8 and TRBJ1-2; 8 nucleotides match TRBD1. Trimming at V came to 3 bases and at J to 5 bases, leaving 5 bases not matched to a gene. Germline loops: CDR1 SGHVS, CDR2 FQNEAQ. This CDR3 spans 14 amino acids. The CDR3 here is CASSFGQGEYGYTF. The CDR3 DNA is TGTGCCAGCAGCTTCGGACAGGGAGAATATGGCTACACCTTC.

Written as DNA, the CDR3 is TGTGCCAGCAGCTTACAACAGGGGGGGGAGACCCAGTACTTC. It codes for CASSLQQGGETQYF. J is TRBJ2-5 and V is TRBV7-6, with a tentative D call TRBD1 (8 bases). Trimming left V 2 bases short and J 5 bases short, with 12 bases between. This CDR3 is 14 amino acids long. Germline V CDR1 and CDR2: SGHVS, FNYEAQ.

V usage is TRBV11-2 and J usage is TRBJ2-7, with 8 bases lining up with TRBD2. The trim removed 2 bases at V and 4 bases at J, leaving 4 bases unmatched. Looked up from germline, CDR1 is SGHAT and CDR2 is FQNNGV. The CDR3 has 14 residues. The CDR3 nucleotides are TGTGCCAGCAGCTTATCCGGGGGGGCGTACGAGCAGTACTTC. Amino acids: CASSLSGGAYEQYF.